Shown below are 18 T cell receptor beta chains from a single sample sequenced in a study of T cell repertoires in cytomegalovirus infection (dated by TCRdb to the late 2010s). TCRdb names Illumina HiSeq 1500 as the instrument used. The public reads were reanalyzed by TCRdb: fastp trimming at Q25, MiXCR alignment, in-frame beta chains only. Each record represents a unique CDR3 protein, reported with the most common genes and DNA among its rows. This sample gives fewer than 550,000 distinct CDR3 sequences in total; 26% of them show up just once. Around 14% of the sample comes from the top ten. The source material was PBMCs. Source of these receptors: a human donor in good health (CMV status not recorded). Some clones in this sample may be carry-over from other donors' samples.

This clonotype was picked up many times. V gene TRBV7-2 combines with J gene TRBJ1-6; D not certain. The CDR3 totals 13 residues. The V end was cut by 3 bases, the J end by 7 bases, with 7 bases between. The germline V gene encodes CDR1 SGHTA and CDR2 FQGNSA. In DNA form, the CDR3 reads TGTGCCAGCAGCTTGGGGATGAATTCACCCCTCCACTTT. This gives the protein CASSLGMNSPLHF.

The V and J genes are TRBV29-1 and TRBJ1-2; the match to TRBD1 covers 7 bases. The germline CDR1 and CDR2 sequences are SQVTM and ANQGSEA. This CDR3 has 15 residues. V lost 1 base and J lost 1; bases outside the gene matches: 6. This CDR3 reads CSVEGDWDSNYGYTF. The CDR3 DNA reads TGCAGCGTTGAAGGCGATTGGGACAGTAACTATGGCTACACCTTC. Together with reference TRBV29-1 and TRBJ1-2, the CDR3 gives the full variable domain: SAVISQKPSRDICQRGTSLTIQCQVDSQVTMMFWYRQQPGQSLTLIATANQGSEATYESGFVIDKFPISRPNLTFSTLTVSNMSPEDSSIYLCSVEGDWDSNYGYTFGSGTRLTVV.

The table lists this clonotype with a few counts. This chain joins TRBV28 and TRBJ1-2; TRBD1 matches 9 bases. The CDR3 spans 14 residues. The V and J ends lost 4 bases and 5 bases, in that order; junction bases with no gene match: 5. Germline V lookup: CDR1 MDHEN, CDR2 SYDVKM. The CDR3: CASSSGQGEYGYTF. DNA of the CDR3: TGTGCCAGCAGTTCGGGACAGGGAGAGTATGGCTACACCTTC.

This clonotype was observed at least ten times. This sequence joins TRBV7-2 and TRBJ1-1, with a possible D match to TRBD1 (5 bases). In germline, CDR1 is SGHTA, CDR2 FQGNSA. CDR3 length: 15 amino acids. Trimming stripped 7 bases from V and 9 bases from J, with 24 bases between. The CDR3, as DNA: TGTGCCAGCATCACTCAAACGGGGGGTGAAGGTAAAGCTTTCTTT. It specifies CASITQTGGEGKAFF.

This clonotype was found many times. The chain recombines TRBV7-8 with TRBJ2-3; 14 bases align to TRBD2. Per the germline V gene, CDR1 is SGHVS and CDR2 is FQNEAQ. This CDR3 has 18 amino acids. V lost 5 bases to trimming and J lost 5 bases; unmatched junction nucleotides: 12. Written as DNA, the CDR3 is TGTGCCAGCAGCCCCCGTAGACTAGCGGGAGGGCCGAAAGATACGCAGTATTTT. It encodes CASSPRRLAGGPKDTQYF.

The V call is TRBV27, the J call TRBJ2-3; 9 positions match TRBD1. Looked up from germline, CDR1 is MNHEY and CDR2 is SMNVEV (reference sequence). The V segment lost 6 bases and the J segment 5 bases; nucleotides outside the gene matches: 9. The CDR3 runs to 15 residues. The CDR3 protein is CASSPGQGPGDTQYF. In DNA, the CDR3 is TGTGCCAGCAGCCCTGGACAGGGGCCGGGAGATACGCAGTATTTT.

This chain uses TRBV28 with TRBJ2-5; 12 bases line up with TRBD1. The CDR3 spans 17 residues. V dropped 5 bases and J dropped 5; count of bases not matched to a gene: 12. Germline assignment: CDR1 MDHEN and CDR2 SYDVKM. CDR3 residues: CASSLMTGQGARETQYF. The CDR3 DNA reads as TGTGCCAGCAGTCTCATGACGGGACAGGGGGCGCGGGAGACCCAGTACTTC.

The chain links TRBV5-1 to TRBJ1-1; D possibly corresponds to TRBD1 (5 bases). This CDR3 region has 15 residues. The germline V and J ends were trimmed by 4 bases and 5 bases, with 18 bases remaining between them. CDR1 is SGHRS, CDR2 YFSETQ, per germline. CDR3 nucleotides: TGCGCCAGCAGCCCGGGGGAAAGGGGCGGGACTGAAGCTTTCTTT. Translating it yields CASSPGERGGTEAFF.

Ten or more counts support this clonotype. The chain carries TRBV7-8 and TRBJ1-5; D is undetermined. Trimming took off 3 bases at V and 0 bases at J, with 12 bases between the two ends. Germline V gene lookup returns CDR1 SGHVS and CDR2 FQNEAQ. The CDR3 consists of 16 residues. The CDR3 region is CASSFSYPDSNQPQHF. The CDR3, as DNA: TGTGCCAGCAGCTTTTCTTATCCTGATAGCAATCAGCCCCAGCATTTT.

This clonotype was observed a handful of times. This chain uses TRBV27 with TRBJ1-6; D unclear. The length of the CDR3 is 15 residues. Germline V lookup: CDR1 MNHEY, CDR2 SMNVEV (reference sequence). Trimming removed 8 bases at V and 2 bases at J, with 13 bases between. CDR3: CASPKRRPYNSPLHF. CDR3 bases: TGTGCCAGCCCGAAGAGGAGGCCCTATAATTCACCCCTCCACTTT.

The chain links TRBV4-1 to TRBJ2-1; a weak D match, TRBD2 (6 bases). The CDR3 runs to 18 residues. Trimming stripped 1 base from V and 0 bases from J, with 16 bases between. Germline-derived CDR1 and CDR2 are MGHRA and YSYEKL. DNA of the CDR3: TGCGCCAGCAGCCAAGGATCGGGAGCGTTTGGCTCCTACAATGAGCAGTTCTTC. It translates to CASSQGSGAFGSYNEQFF.

This clonotype was observed once. The rearrangement uses TRBV24-1 and TRBJ2-2; weak D call: TRBD1 (6 bases). Between the trimmed V and J ends, which lost 7 bases and 0 bases, there was a span of 8 bases. The CDR3 has 14 amino acids. Germline values: CDR1 KGHDR, CDR2 SFDVKD. CDR3 protein: CATRGAANTGELFF. The CDR3 bases are TGTGCCACCAGGGGGGCAGCGAACACCGGGGAGCTGTTTTTT.

In this sample, this clonotype turned up a few times. This chain links TRBV6-6 with TRBJ2-7, with 9 bases lining up with TRBD2. Per the germline V gene, CDR1 is MNHNY and CDR2 is SVGAGI (reference sequence). The CDR3 contains 15 residues. J lost 5 bases, V lost 0 bases, and 5 bases had no gene match. The CDR3 protein is CASSYSNSGSNEQYF. CDR3 bases: TGTGCCAGCAGTTACTCGAATAGCGGGAGTAACGAGCAGTACTTC.

This chain links TRBV2 with TRBJ2-5; D ambiguous. There are 12 residues in the CDR3. Germline V gene lookup returns CDR1 SNHLY and CDR2 FYNNEI. The V end lost 4 bases, the J end lost 5 bases, and 8 bases lay between the germline ends. As DNA, the CDR3 is TGTGCCAGCAGTGTAGTGTCTGAGACCCAGTACTTC. It specifies CASSVVSETQYF.

The chain recombines TRBV6-1 with TRBJ2-1; TRBD2 matches at 10 bases. The V and J ends lost 1 base and 5 bases, in that order; junction bases with no gene match: 2. The CDR3 extends over 15 amino acids. The germline gives CDR1 MNHNS, CDR2 SASEGT. Here the CDR3 DNA reads TGTGCCAGCAGTGAAGGGACTAGCGGCAACAATGAGCAGTTCTTC. This sequence encodes CASSEGTSGNNEQFF.

The chain links TRBV6-2 or TRBV6-3 to TRBJ2-1; D may be TRBD1 (5 bases). The CDR3 length is 15 residues. Trimming pared 6 bases from V and 7 bases from J, leaving 19 bases between. CDR1 is MNHEY and CDR2 is SVGEGT in the germline V gene. The CDR3 here is CASRGASSGRNEQFF. CDR3 in DNA: TGTGCCAGCAGGGGCGCGAGCTCAGGGCGGAATGAGCAGTTCTTC.

This chain connects TRBV2 to TRBJ2-5; perhaps TRBD1 as D (6 bases). CDR3 length: 14 amino acids. With 6 bases removed from V and 2 bases from J, the gap between germline ends came to 13 bases. CDR1 is SNHLY and CDR2 is FYNNEI in the germline V gene. This CDR3 is CASSSEQGQETQYF. The CDR3 DNA follows: TGTGCCAGCAGCTCAGAACAGGGACAAGAGACCCAGTACTTC.

V and J are TRBV29-1 and TRBJ2-7; 12 positions agree with TRBD2. V lost 5 bases, J lost 5 bases, and 16 bases stayed unmatched. The CDR3 spans 17 residues. The germline CDR1 and CDR2 sequences are SQVTM and ANQGSEA. In DNA form, the CDR3 reads TGCAGCGTTCGATACTCGACAGGACTAGCGGGAACCCACGAGCAGTACTTC. Residues: CSVRYSTGLAGTHEQYF.